Below are 22 T cell receptor beta chains sequenced from a single sample in a study of spatial heterogeneity in lung cancer. Noted time point: blood at routine non-recurrence follow-up after resection. Each CDR3 protein gets one entry after TCRdb re-called the 5' RACE reads with MiXCR. Of roughly 11,000 distinct CDR3 sequences in the sample, roughly a tenth were seen once. This material consisted of PBMCs, taken at follow-up. Every receptor here comes from a female donor with early-stage non-small cell lung cancer.

This chain links TRBV11-1 with TRBJ2-2; 11 bases line up with TRBD2. The germline gives CDR1 SGHAT, CDR2 FQDESV (reference sequence). There are 17 residues in the CDR3. The trim removed 1 base at V and 5 bases at J, leaving 6 bases unmatched. CDR3 sequence (DNA): TGTGCCAGCAGCTTAGGGAGACTAGCGGGACAGACCGGGGAGCTGTTTTTT. Protein product: CASSLGRLAGQTGELFF.

This clonotype counts as large. This chain joins TRBV7-2 and TRBJ2-3; 8 bases map to TRBD2. CDR3 size: 15 residues. Germline V gene sequence: CDR1 SGHTA, CDR2 FQGNSA. J was trimmed by 6 bases and V by 5 bases; bases with no gene match: 10. The CDR3 is CASSRHSGGGDTQYF. The CDR3, as DNA: TGTGCCAGCAGCCGCCACAGCGGGGGCGGGGATACGCAGTATTTT. Supplemented by reference TRBV7-2 and TRBJ2-3, the full variable domain reads GAGVSQSPSNKVTEKGKDVELRCDPISGHTALYWYRQSLGQGLEFLIYFQGNSAPDKSGLPSDRFSAERTGGSVSTLTIQRTQQEDSAVYLCASSRHSGGGDTQYFGPGTRLTVL.

The chain joins TRBV29-1 to TRBJ1-4; TRBD1 matches 8 bases. The CDR3 is 14 amino acids. The trim removed 0 bases at V and 6 bases at J, leaving 3 bases unmatched. From germline, CDR1 is SQVTM and CDR2 ANQGSEA. CDR3 sequence: CSVEEQGEDEKLFF. DNA for the CDR3: TGCAGCGTTGAAGAACAGGGGGAGGATGAAAAACTGTTTTTT. Drawing the rest from reference TRBV29-1 and TRBJ1-4, the complete variable domain is SAVISQKPSRDICQRGTSLTIQCQVDSQVTMMFWYRQQPGQSLTLIATANQGSEATYESGFVIDKFPISRPNLTFSTLTVSNMSPEDSSIYLCSVEEQGEDEKLFFGSGTQLSVL.

This clonotype showed up many times. V and J are TRBV7-6 and TRBJ2-3, with a tentative D call TRBD2 (5 bases). CDR3 length: 12 amino acids. Trimming removed 5 bases from V and 6 bases from J, with 9 bases in between. The V gene's germline CDR1 is SGHVS and CDR2 FNYEAQ. The CDR3 region is CASSPGGDTQYF. CDR3 nucleotides: TGTGCCAGCAGCCCTGGCGGGGATACGCAGTATTTT.

At least ten counts were recorded for this clonotype. V and J are TRBV7-6 and TRBJ1-5; D may be TRBD1 (6 bases). This CDR3 region has 16 residues. V lost 1 base and J 4 bases, leaving 14 bases between the germline ends. Germline lookup yields CDR1 SGHVS and CDR2 FNYEAQ. The CDR3 coding sequence is TGTGCCAGCAGCTTAGGCGGTGACAGGCGGAATCAGCCCCAGCATTTT. Protein sequence: CASSLGGDRRNQPQHF.

The sample holds many counts of this clonotype. The rearrangement uses TRBV10-3 and TRBJ2-1, with TRBD2 as a possible D gene (6 bases). CDR3 length equals 16 residues. CDR1 and CDR2 (germline): ENHRY, SYGVKD. V lost 0 bases to trimming and J lost 2 bases, with 11 bases between them. CDR3 sequence: CAISESLGGAYNEQFF. CDR3 DNA sequence: TGTGCCATCAGTGAGTCTCTCGGGGGAGCCTACAATGAGCAGTTCTTC.

Ten or more counts support this clonotype. The chain couples TRBV6-5 to TRBJ2-1, with D unclear. Trimming took off 3 bases at V and 10 bases at J, with 7 bases between the two ends. CDR3 length: 11 residues. Per the germline V gene, CDR1 is MNHEY and CDR2 is SVGAGI. In nucleotides, the CDR3 is TGTGCCAGCAGTTATGGTGGAGAGCAGTTCTTC. It is translated as CASSYGGEQFF.

In its sample, this clonotype was seen many times. This sequence joins TRBV6-2 or TRBV6-3 and TRBJ2-1; D is possibly TRBD1 (7 bases). V lost 0 bases and J 4 bases, leaving 10 bases between the germline ends. The CDR3 contains 15 residues. Germline lookup yields CDR1 MNHEY and CDR2 SVGEGT. The CDR3 reads CASSYSAGGYNEQFF. As DNA, the CDR3 is TGTGCCAGCAGTTACTCGGCAGGGGGGTACAATGAGCAGTTCTTC.

Points on this clonotype: A much larger clone differs by one base, so this may be a read error. The chain links TRBV10-1 to TRBJ1-2; weak D call: TRBD1 (6 bases). V gave up 6 bases and J gave up 6 bases, with 14 bases separating them. In germline, CDR1 is WNHNN, CDR2 SYGVQD (reference sequence). The CDR3 consists of 13 residues. The CDR3 sequence is CASRIAQGNGYTF. The CDR3 DNA reads TGCGCCAGCAGGATCGCACAGGGCAATGGCTACACCTTC.

The table lists this clonotype with a few counts. The CDR3 coding sequence is TGTGCCAGCTCACCACAGGGGGCGAACACTGAAGCTTTCTTT. Encoded protein: CASSPQGANTEAFF. The rearrangement links TRBV18 to TRBJ1-1; 7 positions match TRBD1. Germline V gives CDR1 KGHSH, CDR2 LQKENI. The CDR3 is made up of 14 amino acids. Germline trimming cut 1 base from V and 1 base from J; bases unmatched to any gene: 0.

This clonotype was counted many times. The rearrangement links TRBV27 to TRBJ1-4; 8 nucleotides agree with TRBD1. This CDR3 region has 15 residues. Trimming removed 2 bases from V and 8 bases from J; junction bases left unmatched: 7. Germline lookup yields CDR1 MNHEY and CDR2 SMNVEV (reference sequence). The CDR3 DNA follows: TGTGCCAGCAGTTTACGGGACAGGCCCGGGGAAAAACTGTTTTTT. Translation: CASSLRDRPGEKLFF.

This clonotype was counted many times. The V gene is TRBV19, the J gene TRBJ2-4, with D possibly TRBD2 on 5 matching bases. Looked up from germline, CDR1 is LNHDA and CDR2 is SQIVND (reference sequence). Trimming left V 10 bases short and J 1 base short, with 20 bases between. The length of the CDR3 is 16 residues. CDR3 sequence reads: CATSAGGGFAKNIQYF. Here the CDR3 DNA reads TGTGCCACTTCGGCAGGCGGAGGCTTCGCCAAAAACATTCAGTACTTC.

This clonotype was detected a few times. The V gene is TRBV25-1, the J gene TRBJ2-3; 7 bases match TRBD1. The CDR3 totals 15 residues. V lost 6 bases, J lost 5 bases, and 11 bases stayed unmatched. Looked up from germline, CDR1 is MGHDK and CDR2 is SYGVNS. The CDR3 DNA reads TGTGCCAGCAGCACACCTCCTCCAGGGGGAGATACGCAGTATTTT. This gives the protein CASSTPPPGGDTQYF.

This clonotype was observed at least ten times. The chain links TRBV4-1 to TRBJ2-1; TRBD2 matches at 8 bases. Germline V gene data show CDR1 as MGHRA and CDR2 as YSYEKL. The CDR3 runs 17 residues. Trimming cost V 0 bases and J 4 bases; bases outside gene matches: 8. CDR3 sequence: CASSQDRLERGYNEQFF. CDR3 DNA: TGCGCCAGCAGCCAAGATCGATTGGAGCGGGGGTACAATGAGCAGTTCTTC.

In this sample, this clonotype turned up a few times. The chain links TRBV7-4 to TRBJ1-5, with D possibly TRBD1 on 6 matching bases. With 5 bases removed from V and 3 bases from J, the gap between germline ends came to 14 bases. The CDR3 is 15 amino acids. Germline CDR1 is SGHVT and CDR2 is SQSDAQ. This CDR3 is CASSRRQEINQPQHF. The DNA for the CDR3 is TGTGCCAGCAGCCGCCGACAGGAGATCAATCAGCCCCAGCATTTT. The full variable domain, rest sourced from reference TRBV7-4 and TRBJ1-5, is GAGVSQSPRYKVAKRGRDVALRCDSISGHVTLYWYRQTLGQGSEVLTYSQSDAQRDKSGRPSGRFSAERPERSVSTLKIQRTEQGDSAVYLCASSRRQEINQPQHFGDGTRLSIL.

The table lists this clonotype with many counts. The rearrangement uses TRBV5-5 and TRBJ2-7; a weak D match, TRBD2 (5 bases). Trimming stripped 1 base from V and 2 bases from J, with 13 bases between. This CDR3 spans 15 amino acids. Germline assignment: CDR1 SGHKS and CDR2 YYEKEE (reference sequence). The CDR3 loop reads CASSLRGQSAYEQYF. The CDR3, as DNA: TGTGCCAGCAGCTTGCGAGGGCAGAGCGCCTACGAGCAGTACTTC.

This clonotype was detected ten times or more. The chain uses TRBV29-1 and TRBJ1-2; no firm D call. V was trimmed by 4 bases and J by 3 bases, leaving 9 bases between them. The CDR3 sequence is 12 residues long. CDR1 is SQVTM, CDR2 ANQGSEA, per germline. The CDR3 loop reads CSVVGRHYGYTF. In DNA form, the CDR3 reads TGCAGCGTTGTGGGGAGACACTATGGCTACACCTTC. The whole variable domain, remainder taken from reference TRBV29-1 and TRBJ1-2, is SAVISQKPSRDICQRGTSLTIQCQVDSQVTMMFWYRQQPGQSLTLIATANQGSEATYESGFVIDKFPISRPNLTFSTLTVSNMSPEDSSIYLCSVVGRHYGYTFGSGTRLTVV.

This clonotype was detected ten times or more. The chain combines TRBV19 with TRBJ2-1; unclear D gene. This CDR3 region has 14 residues. The germline gives CDR1 LNHDA, CDR2 SQIVND (reference sequence). The germline V and J ends were trimmed by 2 bases and 1 base, with 6 bases remaining between them. Here the CDR3 reads CASSITASYNEQFF. DNA of the CDR3: TGTGCCAGTAGTATAACCGCATCCTACAATGAGCAGTTCTTC.

This clonotype was observed at least ten times. This chain joins TRBV27 and TRBJ2-7, with D unresolved. The CDR3 length is 15 residues. CDR1 is MNHEY and CDR2 is SMNVEV in the germline V gene (reference sequence). V was cut by 3 bases and J by 7 bases, with 19 bases left in between. CDR3 amino acids: CASSFTPFPNGEQYV. In DNA form, the CDR3 reads TGTGCCAGCAGTTTTACTCCATTCCCTAATGGGGAGCAGTACGTC.

There are a few counts of this clonotype. The chain employs TRBV18 and TRBJ1-5; TRBD1 matches at 7 bases. This CDR3 contains 15 residues. Trimming took 3 bases from V and 3 from J; bases not matched to a gene: 5. Germline loops: CDR1 KGHSH, CDR2 LQKENI. The CDR3, as DNA: TGTGCCAGCTCACCCGACAGGGCTAACAATCAGCCCCAGCATTTT. The encoded protein is CASSPDRANNQPQHF.

The chain carries TRBV29-1 and TRBJ2-7; 7 nucleotides align to TRBD2. This CDR3 comprises 13 residues. The V and J ends lost 5 bases and 0 bases, in that order; junction bases with no gene match: 4. The V gene's germline CDR1 is SQVTM and CDR2 ANQGSEA. The CDR3 sequence is CSVWGGSSYEQYF. CDR3 sequence (DNA): TGCAGCGTTTGGGGGGGGAGCTCCTACGAGCAGTACTTC.

This clonotype has at least ten counts. This chain joins TRBV5-1 and TRBJ2-5; D unresolved. This CDR3 is 15 amino acids long. CDR1 and CDR2 (germline): SGHRS, YFSETQ. Trimming pared 3 bases from V and 0 bases from J, leaving 12 bases between. The CDR3 protein is CASSSLDTHQETQYF. In DNA form, the CDR3 reads TGCGCCAGCAGCTCACTCGACACGCACCAAGAGACCCAGTACTTC. Combining the CDR3 with reference TRBV5-1 and TRBJ2-5 gives the whole variable domain KAGVTQTPRYLIKTRGQQVTLSCSPISGHRSVSWYQQTPGQGLQFLFEYFSETQRNKGNFPGRFSGRQFSNSRSEMNVSTLELGDSALYLCASSSLDTHQETQYFGPGTRLLVL.